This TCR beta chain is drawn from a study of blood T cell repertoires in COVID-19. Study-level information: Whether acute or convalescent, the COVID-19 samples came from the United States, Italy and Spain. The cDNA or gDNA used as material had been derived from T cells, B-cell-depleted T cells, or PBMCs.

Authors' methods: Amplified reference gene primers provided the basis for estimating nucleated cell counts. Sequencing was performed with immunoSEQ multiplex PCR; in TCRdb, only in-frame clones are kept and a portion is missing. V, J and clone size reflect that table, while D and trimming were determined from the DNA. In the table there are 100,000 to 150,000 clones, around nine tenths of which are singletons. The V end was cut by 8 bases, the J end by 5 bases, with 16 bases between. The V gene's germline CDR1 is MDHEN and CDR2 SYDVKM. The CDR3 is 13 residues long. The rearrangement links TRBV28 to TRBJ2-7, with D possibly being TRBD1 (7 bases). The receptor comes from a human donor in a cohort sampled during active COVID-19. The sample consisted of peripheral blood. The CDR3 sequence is CASGDREADEQYF. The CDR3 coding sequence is TGTGCCAGCGGCGACAGGGAGGCGGACGAGCAGTACTTC.